One sample yielded the 2 T cell receptor beta chains listed below, sequenced in a study of blood T cells in healthy people across ages. Together with a sample-barcoded 5' primer, a J-beta primer mix was included in a second PCR lasting roughly 6 to 12 cycles. TCRdb fed the 5' RACE reads into MiXCR, producing one record per CDR3 protein. This sample has 1.5 million to 2 million distinct CDR3 sequences; about 50% occur once, and the top ten carry approximately 2%. Sample: blood. These receptors all come from a woman between 35 and 50 years old in good health.

Of note for this clonotype: Relative to the germline gene, one junction end is altered; a read error may explain this. V and J are TRBV7-6 and TRBJ1-2; D may be TRBD1 (5 bases). Germline CDR1 is SGHVS and CDR2 is FNYEAQ. This CDR3 region has 14 residues. The CDR3 region has the DNA TGTGCCAGCAGCGTAGCGTCAGGGAGCTATGGCTACACCTTC. Translating it yields CASSVASGSYGYTF.

This clonotype was observed a few times. The V gene is TRBV5-1, the J gene TRBJ2-4; 7 nucleotides align to TRBD2. With V trimmed by 0 bases and J by 7 bases, 10 bases remained unmatched. The length of the CDR3 is 16 residues. CDR1 and CDR2 from the germline V gene are SGHRS and YFSETQ. The CDR3 here is CASSLEAGDYLNIQYF. The CDR3 DNA sequence: TGCGCCAGCAGCTTGGAGGCGGGGGATTACCTTAACATTCAGTACTTC.